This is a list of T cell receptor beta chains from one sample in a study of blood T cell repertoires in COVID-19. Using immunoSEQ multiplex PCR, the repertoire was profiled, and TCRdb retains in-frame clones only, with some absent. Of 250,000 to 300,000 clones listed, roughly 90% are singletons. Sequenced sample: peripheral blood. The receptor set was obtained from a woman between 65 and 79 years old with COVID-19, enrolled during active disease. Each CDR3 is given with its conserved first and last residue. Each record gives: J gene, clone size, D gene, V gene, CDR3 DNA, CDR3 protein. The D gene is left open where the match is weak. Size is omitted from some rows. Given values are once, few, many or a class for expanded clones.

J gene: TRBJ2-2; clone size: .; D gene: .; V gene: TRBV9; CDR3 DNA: TGTGCCAGCAGCCGCGGCGGGGGCGATGGCACCGGGGAGCTGTTTTTT; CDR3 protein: CASSRGGGDGTGELFF
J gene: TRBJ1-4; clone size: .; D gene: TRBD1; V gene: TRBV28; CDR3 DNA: TGTGCCAGCAGTTTGGGGGGACAGGGGAATGAAAAACTGTTTTTT; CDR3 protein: CASSLGGQGNEKLFF
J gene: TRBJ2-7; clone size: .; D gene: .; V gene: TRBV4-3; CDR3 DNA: TGCGCCAGCAGCCAAGACCGGAATGGGGGGTCCTACGAGCAGTACTTC; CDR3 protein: CASSQDRNGGSYEQYF
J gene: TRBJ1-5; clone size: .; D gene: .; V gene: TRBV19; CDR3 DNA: TGTGCCAGTAGTATGGTCGTTACCCGGGACACTGGCAATCAGCCCCAGCATTTT; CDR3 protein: CASSMVVTRDTGNQPQHF
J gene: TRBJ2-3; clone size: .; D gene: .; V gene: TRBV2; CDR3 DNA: TGTGCCAGCAGTGAACTGCGGGGCACAGATACGCAGTATTTT; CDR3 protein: CASSELRGTDTQYF
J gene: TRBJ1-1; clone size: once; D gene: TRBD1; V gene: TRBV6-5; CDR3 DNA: TGTGCCAGCAACCCGTCGACAGGGTCAAAAGCTTTCTTT; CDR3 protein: CASNPSTGSKAFF
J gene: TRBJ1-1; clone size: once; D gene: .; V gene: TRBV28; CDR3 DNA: TGTGCCAGCAGTTTTAATTCTGTAACTGAAGCTTTCTTT; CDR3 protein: CASSFNSVTEAFF
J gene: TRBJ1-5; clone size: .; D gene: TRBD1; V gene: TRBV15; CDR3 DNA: TGTGCCACCAGCAGTTCGTCAGGGGGATATCAGCCCCAGCATTTT; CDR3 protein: CATSSSSGGYQPQHF
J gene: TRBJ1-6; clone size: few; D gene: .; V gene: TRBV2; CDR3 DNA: TGTGCCAGCAGCCCAGGGGTTGGTAATTCACCCCTCCACTTT; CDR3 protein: CASSPGVGNSPLHF
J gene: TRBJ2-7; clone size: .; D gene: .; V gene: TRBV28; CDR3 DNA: TGTGCCAGCAGTCGCCGACAGGCGACTTACGAGCAGTACTTC; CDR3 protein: CASSRRQATYEQYF
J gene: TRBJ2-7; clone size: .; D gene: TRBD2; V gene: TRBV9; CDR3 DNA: TGTGCCAGCAGCTCCCAGGGGACTAGCTCCTACGAGCAGTACTTC; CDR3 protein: CASSSQGTSSYEQYF
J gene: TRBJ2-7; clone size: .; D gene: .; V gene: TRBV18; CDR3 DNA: TGTGCCAGCTCACAAGGACAGTCCTACGAGCAGTACTTC; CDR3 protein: CASSQGQSYEQYF
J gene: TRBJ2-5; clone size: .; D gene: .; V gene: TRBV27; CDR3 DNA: TGTGCCAGCAGTTTATCGGGACAATTCAGGGCCCAGTACTTC; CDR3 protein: CASSLSGQFRAQYF
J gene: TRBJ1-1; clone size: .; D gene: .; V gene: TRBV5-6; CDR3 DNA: TGTGCCAGCAGCTTGCAAGGGGCGGGGACTGAAGCTTTCTTT; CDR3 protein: CASSLQGAGTEAFF
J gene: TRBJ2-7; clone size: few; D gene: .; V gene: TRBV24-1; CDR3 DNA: TGTGCCACCGGTCCCGCGGAGACCTACGAGCAGTACTTC; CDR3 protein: CATGPAETYEQYF
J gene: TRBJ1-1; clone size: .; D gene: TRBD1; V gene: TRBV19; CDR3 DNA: TGTGCCAGTGGCCTACAGGGGGAGACTGAAGCTTTCTTT; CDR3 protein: CASGLQGETEAFF
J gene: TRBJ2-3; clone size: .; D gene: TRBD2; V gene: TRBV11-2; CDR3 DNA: TGTGCCAGCAGCTCCGTGATGCGGGGGAGCACAGATACGCAGTATTTT; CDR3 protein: CASSSVMRGSTDTQYF
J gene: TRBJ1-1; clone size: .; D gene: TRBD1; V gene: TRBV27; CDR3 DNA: TGTGCCAGCACCCGACAGGGTGGGGACACTGAAGCTTTCTTT; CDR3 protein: CASTRQGGDTEAFF
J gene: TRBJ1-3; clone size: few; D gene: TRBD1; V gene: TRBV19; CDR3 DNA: TGTGCCAGCAGGGGGATTTCCTCTGGAAACACCATATATTTT; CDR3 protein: CASRGISSGNTIYF
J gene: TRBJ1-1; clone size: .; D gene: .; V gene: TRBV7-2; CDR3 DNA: TGTGCCAGCAGTCTTCAGGGGAACACTGAAGCTTTCTTT; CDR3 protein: CASSLQGNTEAFF
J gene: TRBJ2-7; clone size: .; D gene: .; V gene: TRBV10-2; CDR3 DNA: TGCGCCAGCAGCTACTCCGGGGAGAGCTCCTACGAGCAGTACTTC; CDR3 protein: CASSYSGESSYEQYF
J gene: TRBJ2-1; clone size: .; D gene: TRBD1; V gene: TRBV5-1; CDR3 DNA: TGCGCCAGCAGCTTGTTAGGGACAGGGGATGAGCAGTTCTTC; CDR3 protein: CASSLLGTGDEQFF
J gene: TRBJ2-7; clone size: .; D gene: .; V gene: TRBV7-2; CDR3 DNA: TGTGCCAGCAGCTTAGGTGGCAACTACGAGCAGTACTTC; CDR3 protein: CASSLGGNYEQYF
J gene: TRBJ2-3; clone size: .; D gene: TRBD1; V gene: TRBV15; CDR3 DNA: TGTGCCACCAGCAGAGCAGGGGGCGGTACGCAGTATTTT; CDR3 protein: CATSRAGGGTQYF
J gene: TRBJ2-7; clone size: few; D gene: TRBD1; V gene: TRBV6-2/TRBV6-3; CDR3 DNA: TGTGCCAGCAGTTGGGGGGACAGGCGGGCCCCTTACGAGCAGTACTTC; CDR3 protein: CASSWGDRRAPYEQYF
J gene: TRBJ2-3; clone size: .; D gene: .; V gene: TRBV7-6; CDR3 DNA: TGTGCCAGCAGTTCTCCTCTGGATACGCAGTATTTT; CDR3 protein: CASSSPLDTQYF
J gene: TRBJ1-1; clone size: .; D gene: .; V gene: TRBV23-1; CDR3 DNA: TGCGCCAGCAGTCACTACGCTGGGGGCTACACTGAAGCTTTCTTT; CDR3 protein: CASSHYAGGYTEAFF
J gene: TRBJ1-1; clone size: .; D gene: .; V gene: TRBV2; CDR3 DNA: TGTGCCAGCAGCCCCCTCCTCGGGGGGAGCACTGAAGCTTTCTTT; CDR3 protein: CASSPLLGGSTEAFF
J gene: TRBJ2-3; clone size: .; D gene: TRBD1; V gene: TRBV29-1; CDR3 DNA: TGCAGCGCTACCCGGGCGGTCGGCAGGGGGCAAGATACGCAGTATTTT; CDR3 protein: CSATRAVGRGQDTQYF
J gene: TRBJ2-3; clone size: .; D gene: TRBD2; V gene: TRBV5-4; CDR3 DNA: TGTGCCAGCAGCCTGTCTCGCGGGGGGGCCGCAGATACGCAGTATTTT; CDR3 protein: CASSLSRGGAADTQYF
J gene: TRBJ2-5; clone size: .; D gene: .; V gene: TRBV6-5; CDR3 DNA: TGTGCCAGCAGTAAATCACAGATCCAAGAGACCCAGTACTTC; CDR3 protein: CASSKSQIQETQYF
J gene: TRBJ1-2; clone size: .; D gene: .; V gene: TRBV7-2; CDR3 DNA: TGTGCCAGCAGCTTAAAGGGGAGGGACTATGGCTACACCTTC; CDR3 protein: CASSLKGRDYGYTF
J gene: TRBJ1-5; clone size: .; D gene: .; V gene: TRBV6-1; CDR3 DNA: TGTGCCAGCAGTGAATCGGGACATTCGATCAATCAGCCCCAGCATTTT; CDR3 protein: CASSESGHSINQPQHF
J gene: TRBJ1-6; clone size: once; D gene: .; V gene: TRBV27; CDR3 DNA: TGTGCCAGCAGTTTTCGGCCCCCTTACAGGGTGGATAATTCACCCCTCCACTTT; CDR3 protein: CASSFRPPYRVDNSPLHF
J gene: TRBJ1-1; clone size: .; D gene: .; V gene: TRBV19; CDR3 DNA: TGTGCCAGCCTTCCCGCCGGGGCGTGGTGGGAGGGCACTGAAGCTTTCTTT; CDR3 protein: CASLPAGAWWEGTEAFF
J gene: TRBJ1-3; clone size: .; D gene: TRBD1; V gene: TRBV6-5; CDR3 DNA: TGTGCCAGCAGTCGAGGGACAGACTCTGGAAACACCATATATTTT; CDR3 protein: CASSRGTDSGNTIYF
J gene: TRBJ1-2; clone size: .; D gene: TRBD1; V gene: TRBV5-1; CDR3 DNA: TGCGCCAGCAGCTGGAGGGACAGGGGAGGATATGGCTACACCTTC; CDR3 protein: CASSWRDRGGYGYTF
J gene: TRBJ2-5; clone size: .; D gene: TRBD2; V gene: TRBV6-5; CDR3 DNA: TGTGCCAGCACCCAACACGGGGGGCAAGAGACCCAGTACTTC; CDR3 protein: CASTQHGGQETQYF
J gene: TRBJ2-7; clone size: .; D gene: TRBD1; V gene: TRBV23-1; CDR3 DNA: TGCGCCAGCAGTCACTCGACAGGGGGGCCCTCCTACGAGCAGTACTTC; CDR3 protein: CASSHSTGGPSYEQYF
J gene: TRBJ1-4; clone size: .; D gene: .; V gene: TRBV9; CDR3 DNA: TGTGCCAGCAGCGTAGGTGGGGCACGGGAGACTAATGAAAAACTGTTTTTT; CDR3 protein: CASSVGGARETNEKLFF
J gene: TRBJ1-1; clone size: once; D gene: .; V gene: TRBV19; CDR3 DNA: TGTGCCAGTAGTATAGTAGGCGGGATTAACACTGAAGCTTTCTTT; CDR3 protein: CASSIVGGINTEAFF
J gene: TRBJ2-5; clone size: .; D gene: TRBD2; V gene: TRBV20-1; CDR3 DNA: TGCAGTGCCAGTCTAGCGGGGGGGCAGGGGACCCAGTACTTC; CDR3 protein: CSASLAGGQGTQYF
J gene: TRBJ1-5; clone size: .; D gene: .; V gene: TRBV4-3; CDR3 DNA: TGCGCCAGCAGCCAAGTCCCGGGGAGCAATCAGCCCCAGCATTTT; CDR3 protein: CASSQVPGSNQPQHF
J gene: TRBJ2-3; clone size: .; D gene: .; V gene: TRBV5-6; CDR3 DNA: TGTGCCAGCAGCTTGGCGACACTGGATACGCAGTATTTT; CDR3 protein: CASSLATLDTQYF
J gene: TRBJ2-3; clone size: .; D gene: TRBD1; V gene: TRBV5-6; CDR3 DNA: TGTGCCAGCAGCTCCTCACAGGGGACCCGCACAGATACGCAGTATTTT; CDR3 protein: CASSSSQGTRTDTQYF
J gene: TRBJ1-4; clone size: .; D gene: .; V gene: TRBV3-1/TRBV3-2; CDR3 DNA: TGTGCCAGCAGCCAAAGACAGATTAATGAAAAACTGTTTTTT; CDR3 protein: CASSQRQINEKLFF
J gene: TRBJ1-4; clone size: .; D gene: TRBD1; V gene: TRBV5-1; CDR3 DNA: TGCGCCAGCAGCTTGAACCCCCCCGGGACAGCGGCCGCGAGATCTAATGAAAAACTGTTTTTT; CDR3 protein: CASSLNPPGTAAARSNEKLFF
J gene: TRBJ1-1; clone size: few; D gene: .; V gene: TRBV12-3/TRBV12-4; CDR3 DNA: TGTGCCAGCAGTTTTTTTGGGGGGACTGAAGCTTTCTTT; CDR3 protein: CASSFFGGTEAFF
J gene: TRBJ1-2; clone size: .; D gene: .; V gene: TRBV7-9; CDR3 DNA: TGTGCCAGCAGCTTAGCTGGGGGGAACTATGGCTACACCTTC; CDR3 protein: CASSLAGGNYGYTF
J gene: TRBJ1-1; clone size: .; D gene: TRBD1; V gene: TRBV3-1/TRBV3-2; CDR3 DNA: TGTGCCAGCAGCCAAGGGTGGACAGGGATCATGAACACTGAAGCTTTCTTT; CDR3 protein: CASSQGWTGIMNTEAFF
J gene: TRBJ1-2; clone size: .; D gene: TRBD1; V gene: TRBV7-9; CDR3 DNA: TGTGCCAGCAGCTCGGGACAGGGACTAAATGGCTACACCTTC; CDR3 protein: CASSSGQGLNGYTF
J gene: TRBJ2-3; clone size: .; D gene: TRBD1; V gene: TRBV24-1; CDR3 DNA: TGTGCCACCAGTGACGGACAGGGTGGGGGCACAGATACGCAGTATTTT; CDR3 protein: CATSDGQGGGTDTQYF
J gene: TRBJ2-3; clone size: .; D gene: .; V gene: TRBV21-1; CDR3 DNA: TGTGCCAGCAGCAAACGTTCGGACAGGGAGACCACAGATACGCAGTATTTT; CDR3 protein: CASSKRSDRETTDTQYF
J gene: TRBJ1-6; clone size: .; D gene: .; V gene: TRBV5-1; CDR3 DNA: TGCGCCAGCAGCTTGGGTAATGATTCACCCCTCCACTTT; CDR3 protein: CASSLGNDSPLHF
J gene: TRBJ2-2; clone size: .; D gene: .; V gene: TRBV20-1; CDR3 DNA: TGCAGTGCTAGTAAAGGGGGAACGAACACCGGGGAGCTGTTTTTT; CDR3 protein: CSASKGGTNTGELFF
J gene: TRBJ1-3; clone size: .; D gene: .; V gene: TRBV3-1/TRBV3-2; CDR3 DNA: TGTGCCAGCAGCCCAAGTTGGGGGGGCAGAAACACCATATATTTT; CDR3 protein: CASSPSWGGRNTIYF
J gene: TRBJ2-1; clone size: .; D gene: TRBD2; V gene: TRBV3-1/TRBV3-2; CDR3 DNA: TGTGCCAGCAGCCAAGAGGGACTAGCGGCGGGCCGTGCACATGAGCAGTTCTTC; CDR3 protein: CASSQEGLAAGRAHEQFF
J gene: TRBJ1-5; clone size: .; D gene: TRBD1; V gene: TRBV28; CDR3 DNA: TGTGCCTCGTGGGGACAGGACCCCAGCAATCAGCCCCAGCATTTT; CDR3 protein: CASWGQDPSNQPQHF
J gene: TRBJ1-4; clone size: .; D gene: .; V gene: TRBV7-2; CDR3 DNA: TGTGCCAGCAGCTTAGGGGGGGTAGGGGAAAAACTGTTTTTT; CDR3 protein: CASSLGGVGEKLFF
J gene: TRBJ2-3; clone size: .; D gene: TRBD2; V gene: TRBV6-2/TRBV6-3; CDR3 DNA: TGTGCCAGCAGTTACCTCGGGGGGGCCGCAGATACGCAGTATTTT; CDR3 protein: CASSYLGGAADTQYF